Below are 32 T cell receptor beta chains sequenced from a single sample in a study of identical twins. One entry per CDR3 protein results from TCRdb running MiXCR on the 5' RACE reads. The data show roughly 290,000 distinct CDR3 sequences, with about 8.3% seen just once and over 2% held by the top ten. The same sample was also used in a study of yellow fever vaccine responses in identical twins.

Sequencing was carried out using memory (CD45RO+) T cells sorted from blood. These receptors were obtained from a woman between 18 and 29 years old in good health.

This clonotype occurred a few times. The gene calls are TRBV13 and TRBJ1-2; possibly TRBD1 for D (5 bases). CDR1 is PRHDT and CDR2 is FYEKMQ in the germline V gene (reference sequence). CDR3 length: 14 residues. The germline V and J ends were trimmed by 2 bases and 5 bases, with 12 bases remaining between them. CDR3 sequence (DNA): TGTGCCAGCAGCTTAAGGGGTTATGGGTATGGCTACACCTTC. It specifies CASSLRGYGYGYTF.

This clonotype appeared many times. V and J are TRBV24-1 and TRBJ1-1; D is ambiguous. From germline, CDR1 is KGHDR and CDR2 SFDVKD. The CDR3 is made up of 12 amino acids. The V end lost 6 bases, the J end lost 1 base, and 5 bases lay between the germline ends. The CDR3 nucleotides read TGTGCCACCAGTTTACCGAACACTGAAGCTTTCTTT. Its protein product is CATSLPNTEAFF.

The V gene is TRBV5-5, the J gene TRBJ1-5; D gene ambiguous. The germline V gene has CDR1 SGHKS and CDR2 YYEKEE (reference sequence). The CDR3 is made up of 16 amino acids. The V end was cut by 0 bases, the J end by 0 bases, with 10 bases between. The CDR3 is CASSLVPEYSNQPQHF. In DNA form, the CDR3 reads TGTGCCAGCAGCTTGGTTCCAGAGTATAGCAATCAGCCCCAGCATTTT.

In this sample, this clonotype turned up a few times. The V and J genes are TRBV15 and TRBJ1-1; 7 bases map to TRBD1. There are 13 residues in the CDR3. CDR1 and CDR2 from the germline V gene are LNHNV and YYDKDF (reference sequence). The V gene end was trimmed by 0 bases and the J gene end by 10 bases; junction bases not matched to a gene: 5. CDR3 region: CATSRDRQGGAFF. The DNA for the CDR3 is TGTGCCACCAGCAGAGATAGGCAGGGGGGAGCTTTCTTT.

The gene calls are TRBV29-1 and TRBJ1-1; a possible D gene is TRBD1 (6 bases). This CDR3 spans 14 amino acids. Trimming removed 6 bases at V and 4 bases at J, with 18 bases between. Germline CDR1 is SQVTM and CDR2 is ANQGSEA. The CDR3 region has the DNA TGCAGCGTCAAACTACAGGGATCGTTCACTGAAGCTTTCTTT. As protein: CSVKLQGSFTEAFF.

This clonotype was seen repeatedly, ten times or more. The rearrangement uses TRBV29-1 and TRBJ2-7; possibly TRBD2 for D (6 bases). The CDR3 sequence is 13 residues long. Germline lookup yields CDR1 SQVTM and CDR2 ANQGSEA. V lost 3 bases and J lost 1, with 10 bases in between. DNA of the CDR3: TGCAGCGTTGATTCGGGGACTTCCTACGAGCAGTACTTC. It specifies CSVDSGTSYEQYF.

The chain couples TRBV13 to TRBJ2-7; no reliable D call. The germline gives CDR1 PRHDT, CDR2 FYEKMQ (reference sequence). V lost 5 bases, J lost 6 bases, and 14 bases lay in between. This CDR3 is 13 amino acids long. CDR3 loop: CASSPRPLFEQYV. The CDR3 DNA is TGTGCCAGCAGCCCCAGGCCCCTCTTCGAGCAGTACGTC.

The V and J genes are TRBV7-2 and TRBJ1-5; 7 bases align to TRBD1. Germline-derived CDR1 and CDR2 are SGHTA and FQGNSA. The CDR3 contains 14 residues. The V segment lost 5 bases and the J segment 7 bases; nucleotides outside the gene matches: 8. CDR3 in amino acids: CASSPRQGGQPQHF. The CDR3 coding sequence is TGTGCCAGCAGCCCCAGACAGGGCGGCCAGCCCCAGCATTTT.

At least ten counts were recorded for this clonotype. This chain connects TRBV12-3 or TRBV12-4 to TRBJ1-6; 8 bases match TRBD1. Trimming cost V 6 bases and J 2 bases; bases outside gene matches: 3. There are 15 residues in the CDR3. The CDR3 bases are TGTGCCAGCAGACAACAGGGGGCCTATAATTCACCCCTCCACTTT. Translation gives CASRQQGAYNSPLHF.

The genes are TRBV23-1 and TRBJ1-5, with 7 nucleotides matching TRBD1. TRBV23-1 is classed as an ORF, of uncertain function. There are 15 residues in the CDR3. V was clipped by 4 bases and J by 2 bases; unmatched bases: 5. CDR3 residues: CASSPRGLGNQPQHF. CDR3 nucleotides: TGCGCCAGCAGTCCTAGGGGGCTCGGCAATCAGCCCCAGCATTTT.

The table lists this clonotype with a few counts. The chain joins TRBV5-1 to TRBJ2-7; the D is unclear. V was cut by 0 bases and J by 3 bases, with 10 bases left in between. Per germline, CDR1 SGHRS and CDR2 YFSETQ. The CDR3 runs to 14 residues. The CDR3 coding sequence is TGCGCCAGCAGCTTGGGACTCACCGACTACGAGCAGTACTTC. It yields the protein CASSLGLTDYEQYF.

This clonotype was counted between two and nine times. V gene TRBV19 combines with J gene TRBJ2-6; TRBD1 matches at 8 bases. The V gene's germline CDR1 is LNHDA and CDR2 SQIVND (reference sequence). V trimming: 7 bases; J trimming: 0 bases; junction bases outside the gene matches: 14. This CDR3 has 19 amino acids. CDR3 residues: CASTLTGAFAASGANVLTF. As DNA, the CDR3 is TGTGCCAGTACCCTGACAGGGGCGTTTGCCGCCTCTGGGGCCAACGTCCTGACTTTC.

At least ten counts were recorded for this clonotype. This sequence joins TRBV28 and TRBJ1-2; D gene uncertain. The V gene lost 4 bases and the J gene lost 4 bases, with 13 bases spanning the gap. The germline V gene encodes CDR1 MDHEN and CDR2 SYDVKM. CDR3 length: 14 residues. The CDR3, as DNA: TGTGCCAGCAGTTCCCCTGACAAGTTCTATGGCTACACCTTC. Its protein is CASSSPDKFYGYTF.

CDR3 coding DNA: TGTGCCAGCAGCTTGTCGGCGGGGGGGCGGGAGACCCAGTACTTC. Amino acid sequence: CASSLSAGGRETQYF. This chain connects TRBV7-8 to TRBJ2-5, with TRBD2 identical over 9 bases. The CDR3 covers 15 residues. With 3 bases clipped from V and 5 bases from J, the junction kept 7 bases outside the gene matches. Germline loops: CDR1 SGHVS, CDR2 FQNEAQ.

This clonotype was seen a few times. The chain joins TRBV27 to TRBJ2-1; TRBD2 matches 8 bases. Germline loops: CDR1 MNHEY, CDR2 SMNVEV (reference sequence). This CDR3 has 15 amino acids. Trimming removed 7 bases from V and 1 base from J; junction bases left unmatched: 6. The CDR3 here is CASIPRGGSYNEQFF. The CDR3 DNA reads TGTGCCAGCATTCCTCGGGGGGGTTCCTACAATGAGCAGTTCTTC.

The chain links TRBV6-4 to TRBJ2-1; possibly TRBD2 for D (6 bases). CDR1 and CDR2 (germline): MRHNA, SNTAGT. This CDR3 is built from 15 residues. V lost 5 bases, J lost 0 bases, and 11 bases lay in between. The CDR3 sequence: CASSRSGDSYNEQFF. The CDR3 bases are TGTGCCAGCAGTCGCTCGGGAGACTCCTACAATGAGCAGTTCTTC.

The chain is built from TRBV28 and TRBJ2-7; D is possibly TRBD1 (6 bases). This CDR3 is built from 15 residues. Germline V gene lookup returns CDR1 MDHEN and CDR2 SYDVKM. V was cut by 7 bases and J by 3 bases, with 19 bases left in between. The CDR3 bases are TGTGCCAGCATCGACGACGTGGACAGAATCTACGAGCAGTACTTC. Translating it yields CASIDDVDRIYEQYF.

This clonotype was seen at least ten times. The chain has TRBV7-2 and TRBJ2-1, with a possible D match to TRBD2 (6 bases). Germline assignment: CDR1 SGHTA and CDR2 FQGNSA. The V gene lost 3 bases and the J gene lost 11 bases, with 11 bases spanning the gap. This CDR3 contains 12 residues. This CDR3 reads CASSFLLAKQFF. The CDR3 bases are TGTGCCAGCAGCTTTCTCCTAGCGAAGCAGTTCTTC.

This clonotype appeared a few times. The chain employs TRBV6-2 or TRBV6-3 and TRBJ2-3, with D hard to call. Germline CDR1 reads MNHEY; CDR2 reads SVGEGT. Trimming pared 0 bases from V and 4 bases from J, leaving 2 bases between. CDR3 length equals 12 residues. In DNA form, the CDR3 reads TGTGCCAGCAGTTACTCACCAGATACGCAGTATTTT. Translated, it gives CASSYSPDTQYF.

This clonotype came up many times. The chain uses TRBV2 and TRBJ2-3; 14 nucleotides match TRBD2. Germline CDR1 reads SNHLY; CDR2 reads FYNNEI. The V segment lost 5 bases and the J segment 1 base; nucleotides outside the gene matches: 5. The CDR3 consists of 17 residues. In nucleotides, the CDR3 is TGTGCCAGCAGTCGACTAGCGGGAGGGCCTGGCACAGATACGCAGTATTTT. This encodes CASSRLAGGPGTDTQYF.

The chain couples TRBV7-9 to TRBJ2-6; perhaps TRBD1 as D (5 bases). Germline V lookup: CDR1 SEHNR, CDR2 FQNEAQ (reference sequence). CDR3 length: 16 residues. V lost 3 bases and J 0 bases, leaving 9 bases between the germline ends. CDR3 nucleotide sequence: TGTGCCAGCAGCTTGGGTCAGGGCTCTGGGGCCAACGTCCTGACTTTC. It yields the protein CASSLGQGSGANVLTF.

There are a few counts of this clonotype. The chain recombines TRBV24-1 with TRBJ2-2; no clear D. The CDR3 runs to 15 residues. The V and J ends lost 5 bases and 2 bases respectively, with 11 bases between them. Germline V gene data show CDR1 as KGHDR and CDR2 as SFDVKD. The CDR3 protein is CATSAGSFNTGELFF. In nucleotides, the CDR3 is TGTGCCACCAGTGCAGGCAGTTTCAACACCGGGGAGCTGTTTTTT.

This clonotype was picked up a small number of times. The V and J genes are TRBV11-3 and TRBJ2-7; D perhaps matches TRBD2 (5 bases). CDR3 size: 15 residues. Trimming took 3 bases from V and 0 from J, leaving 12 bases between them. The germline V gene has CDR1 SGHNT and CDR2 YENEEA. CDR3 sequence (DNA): TGTGCCAGCAGCTTCGCCACTAGTGACTCCTACGAGCAGTACTTC. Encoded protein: CASSFATSDSYEQYF. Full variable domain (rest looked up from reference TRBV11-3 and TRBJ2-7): EAGVVQSPRYKIIEKKQPVAFWCNPISGHNTLYWYLQNLGQGPELLIRYENEEAVDDSQLPKDRFSAERLKGVDSTLKIQPAELGDSAVYLCASSFATSDSYEQYFGPGTRLTVT.

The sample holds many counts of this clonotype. CDR3 amino acids: CASSTHLTVEQYV. CDR3 coding DNA: TGTGCCAGCAGTACCCACCTGACAGTCGAGCAGTACGTC. This chain joins TRBV2 and TRBJ2-7, with D maybe TRBD1 (5 bases). V was trimmed by 5 bases and J by 6 bases, leaving 14 bases between them. Germline values: CDR1 SNHLY, CDR2 FYNNEI. CDR3 size: 13 residues.

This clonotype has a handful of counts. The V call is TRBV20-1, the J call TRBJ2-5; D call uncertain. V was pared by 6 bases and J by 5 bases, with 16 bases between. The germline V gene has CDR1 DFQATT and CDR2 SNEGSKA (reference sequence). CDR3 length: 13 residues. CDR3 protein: CSAPSGGTETQYF. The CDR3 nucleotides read TGCAGTGCCCCCTCGGGCGGAACGGAGACCCAGTACTTC.

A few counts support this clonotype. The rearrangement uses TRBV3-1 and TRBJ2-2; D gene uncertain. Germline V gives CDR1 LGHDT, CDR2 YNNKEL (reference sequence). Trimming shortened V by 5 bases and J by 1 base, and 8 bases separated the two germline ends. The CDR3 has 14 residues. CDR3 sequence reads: CASSTIQNTGELFF. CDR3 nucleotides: TGTGCCAGCAGCACAATCCAGAACACCGGGGAGCTGTTTTTT.

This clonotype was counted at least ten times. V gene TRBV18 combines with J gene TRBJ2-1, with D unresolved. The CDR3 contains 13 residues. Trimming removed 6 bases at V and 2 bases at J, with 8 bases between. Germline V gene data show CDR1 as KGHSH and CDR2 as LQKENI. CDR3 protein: CASSIRAYNEQFF. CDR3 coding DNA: TGTGCCAGCTCCATCCGGGCCTACAATGAGCAGTTCTTC.

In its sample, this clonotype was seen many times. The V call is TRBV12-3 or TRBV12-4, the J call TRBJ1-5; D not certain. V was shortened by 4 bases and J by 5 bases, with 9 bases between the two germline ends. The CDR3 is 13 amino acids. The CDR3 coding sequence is TGTGCCAGCAGTTCCCTATTAGATCAGCCCCAGCATTTT. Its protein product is CASSSLLDQPQHF.

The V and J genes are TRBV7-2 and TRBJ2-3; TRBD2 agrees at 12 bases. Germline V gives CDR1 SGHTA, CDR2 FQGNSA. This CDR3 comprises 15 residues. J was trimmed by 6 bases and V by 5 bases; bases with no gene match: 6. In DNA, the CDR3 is TGTGCCAGCAGCCCACTAGCGGGGGGCGGGGATACGCAGTATTTT. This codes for CASSPLAGGGDTQYF.

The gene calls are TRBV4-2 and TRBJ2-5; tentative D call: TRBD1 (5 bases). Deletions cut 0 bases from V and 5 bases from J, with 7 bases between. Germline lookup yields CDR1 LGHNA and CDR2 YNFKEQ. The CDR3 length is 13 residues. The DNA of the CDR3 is TGTGCCAGCAGCCAAGACAGGGCCGAGACCCAGTACTTC. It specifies CASSQDRAETQYF.

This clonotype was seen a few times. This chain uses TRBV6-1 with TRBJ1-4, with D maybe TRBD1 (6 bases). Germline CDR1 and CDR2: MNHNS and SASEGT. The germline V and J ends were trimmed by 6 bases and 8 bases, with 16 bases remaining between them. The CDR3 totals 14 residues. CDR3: CASRVTGSGEKLFF. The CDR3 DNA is TGTGCCAGCAGGGTGACAGGTTCGGGGGAAAAACTGTTTTTT.

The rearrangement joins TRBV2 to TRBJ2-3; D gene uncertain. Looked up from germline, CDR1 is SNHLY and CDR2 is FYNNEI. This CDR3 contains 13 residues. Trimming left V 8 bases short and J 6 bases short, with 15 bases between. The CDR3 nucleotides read TGTGCCAGCCAATATGCCGCCCCGGATACGCAGTATTTT. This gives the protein CASQYAAPDTQYF. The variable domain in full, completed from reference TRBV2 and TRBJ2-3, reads EPEVTQTPSHQVTQMGQEVILRCVPISNHLYFYWYRQILGQKVEFLVSFYNNEISEKSEIFDDQFSVERPDGSNFTLKIRSTKLEDSAMYFCASQYAAPDTQYFGPGTRLTVL.